This is a list of T cell receptor beta chains from one sample in a study of T-cell reconstitution after alpha-beta-depleted transplantation in children. TCRdb used MiXCR to reprocess the PCR reads, holding one entry per CDR3 protein. In the table there are about 76,000 distinct CDR3 sequences, roughly 15% of which are singletons. This specimen consisted of PBMCs, mostly from graft donor cells, obtained 180 days after TCRalphabeta/CD19-depleted stem cell transplant. The receptors stem from a male patient between 2 and 9 years old who had a stem cell transplant for acute lymphoblastic leukemia, so the T cells may come from the graft donor. Both conserved end residues are part of each CDR3. Not all rows give a size; the values are once, few, many and, for expanded clones, a class.

j_gene	abundance	v_gene	CDR3aa
TRBJ2-2	few	TRBV7-6	CASSFGLAGGTGELFF
TRBJ2-1	NA	TRBV25-1	CASSDRSAGVLNEQFF
TRBJ2-2	few	TRBV10-3	CAISESDRYLSGELFF
TRBJ2-5	NA	TRBV4-3	CASSQMGQQETQYF
TRBJ2-7	few	TRBV12-3/TRBV12-4	CASSKPRGLPLLYEQYF
TRBJ2-3	NA	TRBV11-2	CASSLGRQGWREGTDTQYF
TRBJ1-1	few	TRBV6-6	CASSTGATEAFF
TRBJ2-1	NA	TRBV5-1	CASGSIPGRNEQFF
TRBJ2-3	NA	TRBV20-1	CSARGTGVSTDTQYF
TRBJ2-5	NA	TRBV7-2	CASSLVPKETQYF
TRBJ2-7	many	TRBV5-1	CASNAVQGTSYEQYF
TRBJ2-7	NA	TRBV20-1	CSARVPISSYEQYF
TRBJ1-1	few	TRBV11-2	CASSLSPDRNTEAFF
TRBJ1-2	many	TRBV7-9	CASSPLGIYGYTF
TRBJ2-7	many	TRBV20-1	CSARRGEGSYEQYF
TRBJ2-7	NA	TRBV7-2	CASSAGGHTTMQYF
TRBJ1-1	NA	TRBV30	CAWKIRVFNTEALF
TRBJ2-7	many	TRBV4-3	CASSLFTGAGSYEQYF
TRBJ2-2	NA	TRBV4-3	CASSIGLNTGELFF
TRBJ2-1	NA	TRBV7-6	CASSLRPTSSYNEQFF
TRBJ2-5	NA	TRBV20-1	CSAPDLPETQYF
TRBJ1-5	NA	TRBV5-6	CASSPGGWPQHF
TRBJ1-5	few	TRBV4-3	CASSQDRHNNQPQHF
TRBJ2-3	few	TRBV3-1	CASGRGKDTQYF
TRBJ2-7	few	TRBV7-5	CISVPEASRGQGPYEQYF
TRBJ2-3	NA	TRBV12-3/TRBV12-4	CASRFSSGSADTQYF
TRBJ2-5	NA	TRBV12-3/TRBV12-4	CASSFYHVGAKFETQYF
TRBJ2-3	NA	TRBV20-1	CSARDAAGGRPDTQYF
TRBJ2-4	NA	TRBV4-3	CASSQGWLAKNIQYF
TRBJ2-1	few	TRBV9	CASSAKMGLAGYNEQFF
TRBJ1-6	NA	TRBV5-1	CASSLGTNSPLHF
TRBJ2-6	NA	TRBV10-2	CASSPGQGVAGANVLTF
TRBJ2-1	few	TRBV27	CASSLRVGSGPTYNEQFF
TRBJ2-1	NA	TRBV20-1	CSAQSGTSGYNEQFF
TRBJ1-4	few	TRBV7-9	CASSQGQRNEKLFF
TRBJ1-4	few	TRBV7-6	CASSSGTDLWDEKLFF
TRBJ1-1	few	TRBV7-2	CASSFSGVGTEAFF
TRBJ2-7	many	TRBV5-1	CASSFTGQAPYEQYF
TRBJ2-1	many	TRBV9	CASSRGARERAYNEQFF
TRBJ2-7	few	TRBV20-1	CSAFVPGLGYEQYF
TRBJ1-2	few	TRBV9	CASSVVRGMVSYTF
TRBJ1-2	many	TRBV6-2/TRBV6-3	CASTLRDRNGYTF
TRBJ2-5	NA	TRBV7-9	CASNLQGTGLETQYF
TRBJ1-5	few	TRBV27	CASSPRSGIWNQPQHF
TRBJ1-1	NA	TRBV6-2/TRBV6-3	CASSTGFNTEAFF
TRBJ2-3	NA	TRBV10-3	CAISRDSTDTQYF
TRBJ1-2	few	TRBV5-1	CASSLKRIGRDYGYTF
TRBJ1-2	few	TRBV6-1	CASSENSYGYTF